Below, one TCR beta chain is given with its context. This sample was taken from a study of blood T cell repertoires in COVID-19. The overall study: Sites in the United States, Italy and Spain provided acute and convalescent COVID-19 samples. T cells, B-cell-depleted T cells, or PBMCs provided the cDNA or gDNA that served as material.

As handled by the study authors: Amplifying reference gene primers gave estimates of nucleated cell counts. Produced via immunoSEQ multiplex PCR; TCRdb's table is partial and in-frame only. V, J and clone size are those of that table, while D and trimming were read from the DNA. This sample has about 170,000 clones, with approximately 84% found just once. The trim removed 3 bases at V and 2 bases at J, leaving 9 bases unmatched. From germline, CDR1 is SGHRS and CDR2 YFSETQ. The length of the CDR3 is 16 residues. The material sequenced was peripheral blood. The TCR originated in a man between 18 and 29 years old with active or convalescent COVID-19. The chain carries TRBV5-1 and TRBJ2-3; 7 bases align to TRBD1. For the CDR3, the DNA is TGCGCCAGCAGCTGGGGGTGGGGACAGACCACAGATACGCAGTATTTT. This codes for CASSWGWGQTTDTQYF.